A single sample gave rise to the 13 T cell receptor beta chains below, sequenced in a study of identical twins. TCRdb fed the 5' RACE reads into MiXCR, producing one record per CDR3 protein. The sample yields around 490,000 distinct CDR3 sequences, under 25% seen once. The same sample was also used in a study of yellow fever vaccine responses in identical twins.

The sample taken for sequencing was CD4+ T cells sorted from blood. The origin of the receptors is a woman aged 18 to 35 in good health.

This chain links TRBV24-1 with TRBJ2-2; unclear D gene. Germline V gives CDR1 KGHDR, CDR2 SFDVKD. The V end was cut by 5 bases, the J end by 4 bases, with 7 bases between. The length of the CDR3 is 13 residues. The CDR3 DNA reads as TGTGCCACCAGTGCATCATCCACCGGGGAGCTGTTTTTT. Encoded protein: CATSASSTGELFF.

V and J are TRBV5-1 and TRBJ1-1, with D possibly TRBD1 on 5 matching bases. V lost 3 bases, J lost 0 bases, and 9 bases lay in between. CDR3 size: 14 residues. The germline V gene encodes CDR1 SGHRS and CDR2 YFSETQ. This CDR3 is CASSSPDMNTEAFF. DNA of the CDR3: TGCGCCAGCAGCTCCCCGGACATGAACACTGAAGCTTTCTTT.

The chain recombines TRBV5-4 with TRBJ1-1, with 7 bases aligning to TRBD1. CDR3 length equals 13 residues. The junction had 8 bases not matched to a gene; V was cut back by 7 bases and J by 5 bases. In germline, CDR1 is SGHNT, CDR2 YYREEE (reference sequence). The CDR3 DNA reads TGTGCCAGCGGGTCGGGACAGAGAACTGAAGCTTTCTTT. Residues: CASGSGQRTEAFF.

The chain has TRBV20-1 and TRBJ2-1, with D hard to call. Germline CDR1 and CDR2: DFQATT and SNEGSKA (reference sequence). Trimming removed 4 bases at V and 2 bases at J, with 6 bases between. This CDR3 region has 12 residues. The CDR3 region has the DNA TGCAGTGCTACCCGGACCTACAATGAGCAGTTCTTC. It yields the protein CSATRTYNEQFF.

This clonotype was seen a handful of times. This chain uses TRBV7-2 with TRBJ2-7; 11 nucleotides align to TRBD2. Germline assignment: CDR1 SGHTA and CDR2 FQGNSA. Trimming removed 5 bases from V and 2 bases from J; junction bases left unmatched: 8. This CDR3 region has 16 residues. The CDR3 bases are TGTGCCAGCAGCACAAAACTAGCGGGGGTTGCCTACGAGCAGTACGTC. This sequence encodes CASSTKLAGVAYEQYV.

V and J are TRBV12-3 or TRBV12-4 and TRBJ1-5; TRBD1 matches at 7 bases. CDR3 size: 15 residues. Trimming at V came to 5 bases and at J to 4 bases, leaving 8 bases not matched to a gene. The CDR3 DNA sequence: TGTGCCAGCAGTGCAACAGGGGCGGGAAATCAGCCCCAGCATTTT. Its protein product is CASSATGAGNQPQHF.

The rearrangement uses TRBV20-1 and TRBJ2-2; 7 bases align to TRBD2. The V and J ends lost 2 bases and 5 bases, in that order; junction bases with no gene match: 8. The CDR3 runs to 15 residues. From germline, CDR1 is DFQATT and CDR2 SNEGSKA (reference sequence). The CDR3 region has the DNA TGCAGTGCTAGACTCCGCGGGAGAGGTACCGGGGAGCTGTTTTTT. Its protein product is CSARLRGRGTGELFF.

The J gene is TRBJ1-2, the V gene TRBV6-1; 7 bases fit TRBD1. From germline, CDR1 is MNHNS and CDR2 SASEGT. This CDR3 is built from 15 residues. With V trimmed by 6 bases and J by 0 bases, 7 bases remained unmatched. The CDR3 coding sequence is TGTGCCAGCAGGCCCCGACAGGGTTCTAACTATGGCTACACCTTC. It specifies CASRPRQGSNYGYTF.

In its sample, this clonotype was seen a few times. The J gene is TRBJ2-3, the V gene TRBV28; D is unresolved. Trimming removed 4 bases from V and 0 bases from J, with 8 bases in between. Germline CDR1 is MDHEN and CDR2 is SYDVKM. The CDR3 is 14 residues long. The CDR3 sequence is CASSSTASTDTQYF. CDR3 DNA: TGTGCCAGCAGTTCGACTGCTAGCACAGATACGCAGTATTTT.

This rearrangement joins TRBV20-1 to TRBJ2-5, with 10 bases identical to TRBD1. CDR1 is DFQATT, CDR2 SNEGSKA, per germline (reference sequence). J was trimmed by 1 base and V by 5 bases; bases with no gene match: 1. The CDR3 length is 13 residues. The CDR3 DNA sequence: TGCAGTGCTTGGACAGGGGGCCAAGAGACCCAGTACTTC. Protein: CSAWTGGQETQYF.

This clonotype was detected only a few times. CDR3 sequence reads: CASSLMGQGAVNEQFF. In DNA, the CDR3 is TGCGCCAGCAGCCTAATGGGACAGGGGGCGGTAAATGAGCAGTTCTTC. This rearrangement joins TRBV5-1 to TRBJ2-1; 12 nucleotides agree with TRBD1. The CDR3 covers 16 residues. J gave up 7 bases and V 4 bases, and 9 bases lay outside the gene matches. CDR1 and CDR2 from the germline V gene are SGHRS and YFSETQ.

This chain links TRBV9 with TRBJ2-2; the D is unclear. The CDR3 loop spans 15 amino acids. With 0 bases removed from V and 4 bases from J, the gap between germline ends came to 10 bases. Looked up from germline, CDR1 is SGDLS and CDR2 is YYNGEE. CDR3 bases: TGTGCCAGCAGCGTAGATGGGTTGTCCACCGGGGAGCTGTTTTTT. Its protein is CASSVDGLSTGELFF.

Only a few counts were recorded for this clonotype. V usage is TRBV5-1 and J usage is TRBJ2-5, with TRBD1 matching 8 bases. V lost 4 bases to trimming and J lost 2 bases; unmatched junction nucleotides: 4. Germline V lookup: CDR1 SGHRS, CDR2 YFSETQ. The CDR3 has 14 amino acids. The CDR3 sequence is CASSPDRAQETQYF. For the CDR3, the DNA is TGCGCCAGCAGCCCGGACAGGGCACAAGAGACCCAGTACTTC.